One and the same sample provided the 31 T cell receptor beta chains below, sequenced in a study of T cell responses to AZD1222 COVID-19 vaccine. Profiling relied on immunoSEQ multiplex PCR, and the TCRdb table lists in-frame clones only, not all of them. This table has about 94,000 clones, over 75% appearing once. The input for sequencing was peripheral blood, taken on day 0 of AZD1222 vaccination. The receptors derive from an adult in good health.

This clone showed up just once. This sequence joins TRBV9 and TRBJ2-1; TRBD2 agrees at 10 bases. This CDR3 region has 14 residues. V lost 3 bases, J lost 6 bases, and 3 bases stayed unmatched. The germline CDR1 and CDR2 sequences are SGDLS and YYNGEE. CDR3 in amino acids: CASSGSGGANEQFF. CDR3 coding DNA: TGTGCCAGCAGCGGGAGCGGGGGGGCCAATGAGCAGTTCTTC.

The V gene is TRBV5-6, the J gene TRBJ2-3; D remains ambiguous. CDR1 is SGHDT, CDR2 YYEEEE, per germline. This CDR3 is 14 amino acids long. Trimming left V 4 bases short and J 1 base short, with 10 bases between. The CDR3 reads CASSLRRGTDTQYF. CDR3 coding DNA: TGTGCCAGCAGCCTCAGAAGGGGCACAGATACGCAGTATTTT. Full variable domain (rest looked up from reference TRBV5-6 and TRBJ2-3): DAGVTQSPTHLIKTRGQQVTLRCSPKSGHDTVSWYQQALGQGPQFIFQYYEEEERQRGNFPDRFSGHQFPNYSSELNVNALLLGDSALYLCASSLRRGTDTQYFGPGTRLTVL.

J is TRBJ2-1 and V is TRBV6-5; D not certain. The V gene lost 0 bases and the J gene lost 4 bases, with 4 bases spanning the gap. The CDR3 extends over 13 amino acids. CDR1 is MNHEY and CDR2 is SVGAGI in the germline V gene. This CDR3 reads CASSYSTYNEQFF. In nucleotides, the CDR3 is TGTGCCAGCAGTTACTCAACATACAATGAGCAGTTCTTC.

The V and J genes are TRBV4-1 and TRBJ1-5; no definite D call. CDR3 length: 15 amino acids. In germline, CDR1 is MGHRA, CDR2 YSYEKL. V was pared by 1 base and J by 4 bases, with 11 bases between. CDR3 sequence: CASSQVLAANQPQHF. CDR3 nucleotides: TGCGCCAGCAGCCAAGTGCTGGCAGCTAATCAGCCCCAGCATTTT.

V usage is TRBV19 and J usage is TRBJ2-3, with D perhaps TRBD1 (5 bases). Trimming pared 3 bases from V and 1 base from J, leaving 8 bases between. Germline CDR1 is LNHDA and CDR2 is SQIVND (reference sequence). This CDR3 has 14 amino acids. The CDR3 DNA follows: TGTGCCAGTAGTATGGGCAGGGGCACAGATACGCAGTATTTT. This translates into CASSMGRGTDTQYF.

This chain links TRBV5-4 with TRBJ1-3, with a possible D match to TRBD1 (6 bases). CDR1 SGHNT and CDR2 YYREEE come from the germline V gene (reference sequence). CDR3 length: 15 residues. V gave up 2 bases and J gave up 2 bases, with 11 bases separating them. In DNA, the CDR3 is TGTGCCAGCAGCTTAACCCCAGGGGCTGGAAACACCATATATTTT. It yields the protein CASSLTPGAGNTIYF.

The V call is TRBV10-3, the J call TRBJ2-3, with 8 positions matching TRBD2. Trimming took 2 bases from V and 8 from J; bases not matched to a gene: 0. The CDR3 contains 12 residues. CDR1 ENHRY and CDR2 SYGVKD come from the germline V gene. The CDR3 sequence is CAISETSGTQYF. CDR3 nucleotide sequence: TGTGCCATCAGTGAGACTAGCGGTACGCAGTATTTT.

The chain uses TRBV3-1 (or the pseudogene TRBV3-2) and TRBJ2-7, with D unresolved. Germline V gives CDR1 LGHDT, CDR2 YNNKEL (reference sequence). Deletions cut 1 base from V and 2 bases from J, with 12 bases between. The CDR3 has 15 residues. CDR3 residues: CASSQVFPRTYEQYF. CDR3 coding DNA: TGTGCCAGCAGCCAAGTTTTCCCCCGTACCTACGAGCAGTACTTC.

The chain combines TRBV19 with TRBJ2-1, with TRBD2 matching 8 bases. V lost 3 bases to trimming and J lost 1 base; unmatched junction nucleotides: 2. Per germline, CDR1 LNHDA and CDR2 SQIVND (reference sequence). This CDR3 contains 15 residues. The CDR3, as DNA: TGTGCCAGTAGTATTAGCGGGGCATCCTACAATGAGCAGTTCTTC. It encodes CASSISGASYNEQFF.

The chain couples TRBV18 to TRBJ2-1; D is undetermined. CDR1 and CDR2 from the germline V gene are KGHSH and LQKENI. The CDR3 length is 11 residues. V was pared by 6 bases and J by 8 bases, with 8 bases between. The chain's CDR3 is CASSTYDEQFF. CDR3 coding DNA: TGTGCCAGCTCGACGTACGATGAGCAGTTCTTC.

J is TRBJ2-2 and V is TRBV5-1; D unresolved. The V end was cut by 0 bases, the J end by 3 bases, with 6 bases between. The CDR3 runs 14 residues. Germline V gives CDR1 SGHRS, CDR2 YFSETQ. CDR3: CASSLEADTGELFF. Written as DNA, the CDR3 is TGCGCCAGCAGCTTGGAGGCAGACACCGGGGAGCTGTTTTTT.

Comment on this clone: Relative to the germline gene, one junction end is altered; a read error may explain this. The chain links TRBV3-1 (or the pseudogene TRBV3-2) to TRBJ2-3, with D possibly called TRBD1 or TRBD2 (7 bases each). Germline V gives CDR1 LGHDT, CDR2 YNNKEL (reference sequence). The CDR3 length is 16 residues. The CDR3 loop is CASSQLGGGGTDMQYF. CDR3 bases: TGTGCCAGCAGCCAATTAGGAGGGGGAGGGACAGATATGCAGTATTTT.

The chain joins TRBV30 to TRBJ2-7; D may be TRBD1 or TRBD2 (5 bases each). Germline values: CDR1 GTSNPN, CDR2 SVGIG (reference sequence). The CDR3 runs to 14 residues. V lost 0 bases and J lost 7, with 16 bases in between. Here the CDR3 reads CAWSVPGTGGEQYF. CDR3 sequence (DNA): TGTGCCTGGAGTGTACCGGGGACCGGTGGGGAGCAGTACTTC.

The chain employs TRBV6-6 and TRBJ1-1, with 7 positions matching TRBD1. The CDR3 is made up of 13 amino acids. The J segment lost 10 bases and the V segment lost 6 bases, leaving 11 bases of the junction unmatched. Germline-derived CDR1 and CDR2 are MNHNY and SVGAGI (reference sequence). The CDR3 sequence: CASSRDRDRGAFF. CDR3 sequence (DNA): TGTGCCAGCAGCCGTGACAGGGACAGAGGAGCTTTCTTT.

J is TRBJ1-1 and V is TRBV5-1, with 11 bases identical to TRBD1. Trimming took 5 bases from V and 4 from J; bases not matched to a gene: 4. This CDR3 has 14 residues. Germline V CDR1 and CDR2: SGHRS, YFSETQ. The CDR3 sequence: CASSRTGGGTEAFF. The CDR3 nucleotides read TGCGCCAGCAGTCGGACAGGGGGCGGCACTGAAGCTTTCTTT.

On this clone: One end of the junction is discordant with germline, which a read error may explain. The rearrangement links TRBV19 to TRBJ2-4, with 7 positions matching TRBD1. CDR1 and CDR2 from the germline V gene are LNHDA and SQIVND (reference sequence). The CDR3 totals 15 residues. The CDR3 sequence is CASSMAGTATNIQYF. For the CDR3, the DNA is TGTGCCAGTAGTATGGCCGGGACAGCCACAAACATTCAGTACTTC. The variable domain in full, with the rest retrieved from reference TRBV19 and TRBJ2-4, is DGGITQSPKYLFRKEGQNVTLSCEQNLNHDAMYWYRQDPGQGLRLIYYSQIVNDFQKGDIAEGYSVSREKKESFPLTVTSAQKNPTAFYLCASSMAGTATNIQYFGAGTRLSVL.

This chain links TRBV6-5 with TRBJ1-6; no clear D gene. Trimming removed 6 bases from V and 1 base from J, with 10 bases in between. CDR3 length equals 15 residues. Germline CDR1 MNHEY, CDR2 SVGAGI. This CDR3 reads CASREMGSYNSPLHF. CDR3 nucleotide sequence: TGTGCCAGCAGGGAGATGGGTTCCTATAATTCACCCCTCCACTTT.

V usage is TRBV19 and J usage is TRBJ1-6; D is unresolved. Per the germline V gene, CDR1 is LNHDA and CDR2 is SQIVND (reference sequence). CDR3 size: 17 residues. V was cut by 9 bases and J by 0 bases, with 18 bases left in between. The DNA of the CDR3 is TGTGCCAGCGCCTCGGAGAGGATTCCCTCCTATAATTCACCCCTCCACTTT. Protein product: CASASERIPSYNSPLHF.

This rearrangement joins TRBV7-2 to TRBJ1-5, with 8 bases aligning to TRBD1. CDR3 length: 15 amino acids. The ends lost 3 bases at V and 4 bases at J; junction bases unmatched: 5. CDR1 and CDR2 from the germline V gene are SGHTA and FQGNSA. CDR3 in DNA: TGTGCCAGCAGCTTGGAGACAGGGGAGAATCAGCCCCAGCATTTT. It specifies CASSLETGENQPQHF.

The rearrangement uses TRBV18 and TRBJ1-6, with 8 bases lining up with TRBD1. The junction had 10 bases not matched to a gene; V was cut back by 3 bases and J by 9 bases. The CDR3 sequence is 16 residues long. CDR1 KGHSH and CDR2 LQKENI come from the germline V gene. As DNA, the CDR3 is TGTGCCAGCTCACCGACGGGACGCCAGGGGGCTTCACCCCTCCACTTT. Translated: CASSPTGRQGASPLHF. The whole variable domain, filled in from reference TRBV18 and TRBJ1-6, reads NAGVMQNPRHLVRRRGQEARLRCSPMKGHSHVYWYRQLPEEGLKFMVYLQKENIIDESGMPKERFSAEFPKEGPSILRIQQVVRGDSAAYFCASSPTGRQGASPLHFGNGTRLTVT.

The V call is TRBV18, the J call TRBJ2-7; D remains ambiguous. This CDR3 has 17 residues. CDR1 is KGHSH, CDR2 LQKENI, per germline. The V end was cut by 0 bases, the J end by 2 bases, with 17 bases between. This CDR3 is CASSPPNNVGKAYEQYF. DNA of the CDR3: TGTGCCAGCTCACCACCGAACAACGTAGGGAAGGCCTACGAGCAGTACTTC. The complete variable domain, with remaining parts taken from reference TRBV18 and TRBJ2-7, reads NAGVMQNPRHLVRRRGQEARLRCSPMKGHSHVYWYRQLPEEGLKFMVYLQKENIIDESGMPKERFSAEFPKEGPSILRIQQVVRGDSAAYFCASSPPNNVGKAYEQYFGPGTRLTVT.

The genes are TRBV7-2 and TRBJ1-5, with a tentative D call TRBD1 (5 bases). Trimming took 1 base from V and 1 from J, leaving 8 bases between them. The CDR3 contains 15 residues. CDR1 and CDR2 (germline): SGHTA, FQGNSA. CDR3 bases: TGTGCCAGCAGCTTAGGGGGGACCAGCAATCAGCCCCAGCATTTT. Translated, it gives CASSLGGTSNQPQHF.

Worth noting for this clone: Other DNA sequences in this sample translate to the same CDR3. This sequence joins TRBV30 and TRBJ1-2, with TRBD1 identical over 7 bases. Germline V gene lookup returns CDR1 GTSNPN and CDR2 SVGIG (reference sequence). The CDR3 is 13 amino acids. With V trimmed by 2 bases and J by 3 bases, 3 bases remained unmatched. CDR3 DNA: TGTGCCTGGAGTTCTCAGGGGGACTATGGCTACACCTTC. Encoded protein: CAWSSQGDYGYTF. Combining the CDR3 with reference TRBV30 and TRBJ1-2 gives the whole variable domain SQTIHQWPATLVQPVGSPLSLECTVEGTSNPNLYWYRQAAGRGLQLLFYSVGIGQISSEVPQNLSASRPQDRQFILSSKKLLLSDSGFYLCAWSSQGDYGYTFGSGTRLTVV.

The gene calls are TRBV2 and TRBJ2-7; 12 nucleotides align to TRBD2. This CDR3 spans 20 amino acids. Germline CDR1 reads SNHLY; CDR2 reads FYNNEI. V was clipped by 0 bases and J by 2 bases; unmatched bases: 14. CDR3: CASSEALPGLAGKNTYEQYF. CDR3 coding DNA: TGTGCCAGCAGTGAAGCGCTTCCAGGACTAGCGGGGAAAAACACCTACGAGCAGTACTTC.

The J gene is TRBJ2-7, the V gene TRBV1; TRBD1 is the table's D call, not checked against the DNA. TRBV1 constitutes a pseudogene. The CDR3 spans 16 residues. CDR3: CTSSQMGTWVEYEQYF. The CDR3 DNA follows: TGCACCAGCAGCCAGATGGGGACATGGGTCGAATACGAGCAGTACTTC.

The chain uses TRBV7-3 and TRBJ2-1; tentatively, D is TRBD1 (6 bases). In germline, CDR1 is SGHTA, CDR2 FQGTGA. The CDR3 has 13 amino acids. V was clipped by 5 bases and J by 6 bases, with 11 bases between them. The CDR3 loop reads CASSRQVLNEQFF. The CDR3 region has the DNA TGTGCCAGCAGCCGACAGGTACTCAATGAGCAGTTCTTC.

The V call is TRBV18, the J call TRBJ2-2; 10 bases align to TRBD2. The V and J ends lost 2 bases and 0 bases, in that order; junction bases with no gene match: 6. This CDR3 has 18 residues. Germline-derived CDR1 and CDR2 are KGHSH and LQKENI. The CDR3 DNA reads TGTGCCAGCTCACCAACGGCTAGCGGGGGCCCGAACACCGGGGAGCTGTTTTTT. Protein product: CASSPTASGGPNTGELFF.

In its sample, this clone was seen once. The chain recombines TRBV18 with TRBJ1-4; perhaps TRBD1 as D (6 bases). Germline CDR1 KGHSH, CDR2 LQKENI. The V gene lost 1 base and the J gene lost 2 bases, with 11 bases spanning the gap. This CDR3 is built from 16 residues. The CDR3 DNA is TGTGCCAGCTCACCACGGAGGACAGATACTAATGAAAAACTGTTTTTT. This sequence encodes CASSPRRTDTNEKLFF.

This clone was recorded a few times. The J gene is TRBJ2-7, the V gene TRBV14; 7 bases line up with TRBD1. CDR3 length equals 14 residues. The trim removed 4 bases at V and 0 bases at J, leaving 3 bases unmatched. The germline CDR1 and CDR2 sequences are SGHDN and FVKESK. This CDR3 is CASSRGTVSYEQYF. DNA of the CDR3: TGTGCCAGCAGCCGAGGGACAGTCTCCTACGAGCAGTACTTC.

This clone was counted only a few times. The rearrangement uses TRBV30 and TRBJ1-5; D ambiguous. Trimming left V 2 bases short and J 1 base short, with 9 bases between. Germline V gene sequence: CDR1 GTSNPN, CDR2 SVGIG (reference sequence). This CDR3 is built from 14 residues. The CDR3 DNA reads TGTGCCTGGAGTTTTGAGGGAAGCAATCAGCCCCAGCATTTT. Protein product: CAWSFEGSNQPQHF.

This clone was seen just once. The chain combines TRBV27 with TRBJ1-2; no clear D gene. Deletions cut 5 bases from V and 7 bases from J, with 20 bases between. CDR3 length equals 15 residues. CDR1 and CDR2 (germline): MNHEY, SMNVEV (reference sequence). The CDR3 region is CASSPSMAGSSGYTF. In nucleotides, the CDR3 is TGTGCCAGCAGTCCCTCTATGGCAGGTTCTAGTGGCTACACCTTC.